This is a list of T cell receptor beta chains from one sample in a study of regulatory T cells in long-lasting Graves disease. TCRdb itself ran the multiplex PCR reads through MiXCR, one entry per CDR3 protein. This sample has 300,000 to 400,000 distinct CDR3 sequences; 15% to 20% occur once, and the top ten carry about 40%. The material was peripheral blood mononuclear cells (PBMCs), obtained at new diagnosis, from a patient treated with antithyroid drugs. Receptors originate from a female donor with Graves disease. Each CDR3 is given with its conserved first and last residue. A D gene is named only where the DNA matches it firmly. Clone size, where shown, is once, few, many, or a class for clones that have expanded.

V gene	J gene	clone size	D gene	CDR3 DNA	CDR3 protein
TRBV5-1	TRBJ1-1	many	TRBD1	TGCGCCAGCAGCTCGCAGACAGGGATAAACACTGAAGCTTTCTTT	CASSSQTGINTEAFF
TRBV5-6	TRBJ2-7	NA	NA	TGTGCCAGCAGTCCGGACAGTGCCAACGAGCAGTACTTC	CASSPDSANEQYF
TRBV5-5	TRBJ2-7	NA	TRBD1	TGTGCCAGCAGCCCTAGACAGGGGTCCGCTTTAAGAACTGAGCAGTACTTC	CASSPRQGSALRTEQYF
TRBV6-1	TRBJ1-4	many	TRBD1	TGTGCCAGCAGTCTCGAGACAGGGACGAACAATGAAAAACTGTTTTTT	CASSLETGTNNEKLFF
TRBV5-1	TRBJ2-7	many	TRBD1	TGTGCCAGCAGCGAAGGACAGGGGGGGTACGAGCAGTACTTC	CASSEGQGGYEQYF
TRBV28	TRBJ2-4	many	NA	TGTGCCAGCAGTCCGGACCGGGGGATACAAGTTAGCATTCAGTACTTC	CASSPDRGIQVSIQYF
TRBV28	TRBJ1-4	many	NA	TGTGCCAGCGGCACAACCTGGCCGAACCGAGGCGGAAAACTGTTTTTT	CASGTTWPNRGGKLFF
TRBV6-5	TRBJ1-4	many	NA	TGTGCCAGCAGTTCCCCCGAGACCGATCCAACTAATGAAAAACTGTTTTTT	CASSSPETDPTNEKLFF
TRBV10-2	TRBJ2-5	few	TRBD1	TGCGCCAGCCGGGACAGGGGGCTAGAGACCCAGTACTTC	CASRDRGLETQYF
TRBV19	TRBJ1-2	many	NA	TGTGCCAGTAGCCCCCTAGACGGAAACTATGGCTACACCTTC	CASSPLDGNYGYTF
TRBV28	TRBJ1-2	many	NA	TGTGCCAGCAGTTTGTACAGGGACGGATTTGATGGCTACACCTTC	CASSLYRDGFDGYTF
TRBV7-2	TRBJ1-2	many	NA	TGTGCCAGCACCCGCGCCGGGAGAGATGGCTACACCTTC	CASTRAGRDGYTF
TRBV7-9	TRBJ2-7	NA	NA	TGTGCCAGCAGCATACCCCACGAAGGGGGTTCCTACGAGCAGTACTTC	CASSIPHEGGSYEQYF
TRBV20-1	TRBJ2-3	few	NA	TGCAGTGCTAGAGATCCGGGACATCCGGACACAGATACGCAGTATTTT	CSARDPGHPDTDTQYF
TRBV6-2/TRBV6-3	TRBJ2-3	NA	TRBD1	TGTGCCAGCAGTGAAGAAGTAGGGGGTTGGGACAGGGCCACAGATACGCAGTATTTT	CASSEEVGGWDRATDTQYF
TRBV20-1	TRBJ2-5	many	NA	TGCAGTGCTACTAGGGAGGTGAAGACCCAGTACTTC	CSATREVKTQYF
TRBV25-1	TRBJ1-6	few	TRBD1	TGTGCCAGCTTGGACAGGGGAAATTCACCCCTCCACTTT	CASLDRGNSPLHF
TRBV19	TRBJ1-1	many	NA	TGTGCCAGCAGCATTTTGGGGAACACTGAAGCTTTCTTT	CASSILGNTEAFF
TRBV3-1	TRBJ2-5	few	NA	TGTGCCAGCAGCCAACCCCCTCGGGAGACCCAGTACTTC	CASSQPPRETQYF
TRBV27	TRBJ1-5	NA	NA	TGTGCCAGCAGTTTAGATCGGGGTAGCAATCAGCCCCAGCATTTT	CASSLDRGSNQPQHF
TRBV29-1	TRBJ2-7	many	NA	TGCAGCGTGGGGGGTACGGTGGCCTCCTACGAGCAGTACTTC	CSVGGTVASYEQYF
TRBV2	TRBJ2-5	many	NA	TGTGCCAGCAGTGAAGAGGAGACCCAGTACTTC	CASSEEETQYF